The clone carrying this TCR beta chain was detected only a few times. Its specificity is not known. The germline gene is not matched at one end of the junction; a read error may be the cause. Patients chosen for sequencing had shown CD8+CD57+ cell expansion by flow cytometry. Prior therapy had not been administered to any patient at the time of blood sampling. CDR1 is DFQATT, CDR2 SNEGSKA, per germline (reference sequence). The CDR3 length is 11 residues. Template material for TCR beta VDJ and CDR3 profiling consisted of genomic DNA. TCRdb re-called the reads with MiXCR, one entry per CDR3 protein. The sample contains roughly 280,000 distinct CDR3 sequences, under 60% of which appear only once. This specimen comes from a study of CD8+CD57+ T cells in acquired aplastic anemia. Looking at the study overall: Sorting CD4+ and CD8+ cells gave DNA averaging 3.2 ug.

Overall study findings and caveats: Both patients and controls carried the same twenty-nine CD8+ CDR3 sequences. A significant difference in CD8+ Simpson's diversity between patients and controls was not found.

The source material was sorted CD4+, CD8+, or CD8+CD57+ T cells (not recorded which) from PBMCs. This clonotype was sampled from a human donor with aplastic anemia. The V call is TRBV20-1, the J call TRBJ1-2; D is unresolved. CDR3 sequence (DNA): TGCAGCGCTACTGGCGGCTATGGCTACACCTTC. Translating gives CSATGGYGYTF.